The sequence of this T cell receptor (beta chain) was determined in a study of T cell responses to AZD1222 COVID-19 vaccine. Study-level results: Clonal diversity may have been underestimated in mostly white British donors.

The length of the CDR3 is 14 residues. Germline-derived CDR1 and CDR2 are LGHDT and YNNKEL (reference sequence). V lost 0 bases and J 4 bases, leaving 7 bases between the germline ends. As concerns this clone: What it recognizes is unknown.

The data were produced by immunoSEQ multiplex PCR, yet TCRdb's version contains in-frame clones alone and is incomplete. The sample yields some 150,000 clones, 88% seen once. The material was peripheral blood, obtained 28 days after the second AZD1222 dose. This receptor was obtained from an adult who received the AZD1222 COVID-19 vaccine. The chain combines TRBV3-1 (or the pseudogene TRBV3-2) with TRBJ1-5; D not resolved. CDR3 residues: CASSQEPYNQPQHF. The CDR3 coding sequence is TGTGCCAGCAGCCAAGAACCCTATAATCAGCCCCAGCATTTT.